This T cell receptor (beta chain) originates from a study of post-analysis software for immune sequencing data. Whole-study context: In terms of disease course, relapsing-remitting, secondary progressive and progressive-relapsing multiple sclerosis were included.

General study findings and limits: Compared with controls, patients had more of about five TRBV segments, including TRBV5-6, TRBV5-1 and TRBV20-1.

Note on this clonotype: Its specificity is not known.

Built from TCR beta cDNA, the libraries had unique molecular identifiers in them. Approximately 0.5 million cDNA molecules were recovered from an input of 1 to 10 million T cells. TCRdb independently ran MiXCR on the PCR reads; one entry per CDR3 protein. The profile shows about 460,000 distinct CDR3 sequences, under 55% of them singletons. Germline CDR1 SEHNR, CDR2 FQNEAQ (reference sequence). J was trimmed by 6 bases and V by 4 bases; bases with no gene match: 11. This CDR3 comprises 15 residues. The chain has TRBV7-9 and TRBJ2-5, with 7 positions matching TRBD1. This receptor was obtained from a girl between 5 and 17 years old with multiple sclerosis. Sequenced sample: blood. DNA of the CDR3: TGTGCCAGCAGCTCGAGGACAGGCAGGCGTCAGACCCAGTACTTC. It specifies CASSSRTGRRQTQYF.